These 28 T cell receptor beta chains came from one sample sequenced in a study of cytomegalovirus exposure and HLA in healthy donors. The PCR had 60 Vbeta and 13 Jbeta primers. Using immunoSEQ multiplex PCR, the repertoire was profiled, and TCRdb retains in-frame clones only, with some absent. This table has 150,000 or so clones, more than 75% appearing once. Input material: PBMCs. All receptors derive from a man between 18 and 35 years old in good health and CMV-seropositive.

The gene calls are TRBV27 and TRBJ2-2; 8 positions match TRBD2. Germline CDR1 is MNHEY and CDR2 is SMNVEV (reference sequence). V was pared by 4 bases and J by 1 base, with 11 bases of the junction left unmatched. This CDR3 comprises 18 residues. This CDR3 reads CASSSTSGGGVNTGELFF. DNA for the CDR3: TGTGCCAGCAGTTCCACCAGCGGGGGAGGGGTGAACACCGGGGAGCTGTTTTTT.

J is TRBJ2-2 and V is TRBV9; the D is unclear. The CDR3 loop spans 14 amino acids. CDR1 is SGDLS, CDR2 YYNGEE, per germline. Trimming cost V 7 bases and J 0 bases, with 10 bases left between them. The CDR3 loop reads CASGSGSNTGELFF. The CDR3 DNA is TGTGCCAGCGGGTCCGGGTCGAACACCGGGGAGCTGTTTTTT.

The chain recombines TRBV7-2 with TRBJ2-7; TRBD2 might be the D (6 bases). Trimming left V 4 bases short and J 2 bases short, with 12 bases between. The CDR3 contains 14 residues. CDR1 and CDR2 from the germline V gene are SGHTA and FQGNSA. The CDR3 region has the DNA TGTGCCAGCAGCTCGGGACTTAAAACCTACGAGCAGTACTTC. It specifies CASSSGLKTYEQYF.

The chain links TRBV9 to TRBJ2-3; TRBD2 agrees at 8 bases. Germline lookup yields CDR1 SGDLS and CDR2 YYNGEE. V gave up 3 bases and J gave up 2 bases; unmatched junction bases: 8. CDR3 size: 16 residues. The CDR3 protein is CASSGAAGALTDTQYF. For the CDR3, the DNA is TGTGCCAGCAGCGGAGCAGCGGGGGCCCTCACAGATACGCAGTATTTT.

The rearrangement uses TRBV7-9 and TRBJ2-5; D perhaps matches TRBD1 (5 bases). Judging by the DNA end, TRBJ2-7 fits better; the J call may be wrong. The CDR3 runs to 13 residues. In germline, CDR1 is SEHNR, CDR2 FQNEAQ (reference sequence). The CDR3 spells CASSLEGINEQYF. The CDR3 region has the DNA TGTGCCAGCAGCTTAGAGGGGATCAACGAGCAGTACTTC.

This rearrangement joins TRBV5-1 to TRBJ2-1; a possible D gene is TRBD2 (5 bases). Per the germline V gene, CDR1 is SGHRS and CDR2 is YFSETQ. Trimming removed 0 bases from V and 0 bases from J, with 7 bases in between. The CDR3 totals 15 residues. The CDR3 is CASSLVAGSYNEQFF. Here the CDR3 DNA reads TGCGCCAGCAGCTTGGTGGCGGGCTCCTACAATGAGCAGTTCTTC.

V is TRBV2 and J is TRBJ2-5, with no clear D. Matching the DNA end better, TRBJ2-7 makes the J call doubtful. This CDR3 comprises 13 residues. CDR1 and CDR2 (germline): SNHLY, FYNNEI. The CDR3 sequence is CASNGHSSYEQYF. CDR3 nucleotides: TGTGCCAGCAACGGTCACTCCTCCTACGAGCAGTACTTC.

The rearrangement links TRBV27 to TRBJ1-5; 11 bases map to TRBD1. V dropped 1 base and J dropped 4; count of bases not matched to a gene: 9. Per germline, CDR1 MNHEY and CDR2 SMNVEV (reference sequence). CDR3 size: 18 residues. CDR3 in amino acids: CASSLFPRDRGGNQPQHF. In DNA form, the CDR3 reads TGTGCCAGCAGTTTATTCCCCCGGGACAGGGGGGGAAATCAGCCCCAGCATTTT.

The chain is built from TRBV9 and TRBJ1-4; 8 bases align to TRBD1. V was pared by 3 bases and J by 6 bases, with 7 bases of the junction left unmatched. Germline values: CDR1 SGDLS, CDR2 YYNGEE. This CDR3 contains 15 residues. The CDR3 reads CASSATGGLDEKLFF. CDR3 coding DNA: TGTGCCAGCAGCGCTACAGGGGGATTGGATGAAAAACTGTTTTTT.

This clone appeared a single time. This chain connects TRBV7-7 to TRBJ2-5; TRBD2 matches at 8 bases. Losses at the gene ends were 1 base for V and 0 bases for J; bases not matched to a gene: 7. Per the germline V gene, CDR1 is SSHAT and CDR2 is FNYEAQ (reference sequence). This CDR3 spans 17 amino acids. The CDR3 spells CASSLGVAGGNQETQYF. The CDR3 DNA reads TGTGCCAGCAGCTTAGGGGTGGCGGGGGGCAACCAAGAGACCCAGTACTTC.

The rearrangement uses TRBV5-1 and TRBJ1-1; 8 bases are a match to TRBD1. The CDR3 runs to 14 residues. V dropped 2 bases and J dropped 5; count of bases not matched to a gene: 5. Germline V CDR1 and CDR2: SGHRS, YFSETQ. The CDR3 nucleotides are TGCGCCAGCAGCTTAGGACAGGGTGGGACTGAAGCTTTCTTT. Amino acids: CASSLGQGGTEAFF.

The chain carries TRBV5-4 and TRBJ1-1; D gene unclear. Trimming stripped 4 bases from V and 4 bases from J, with 14 bases between. The CDR3 runs to 14 residues. Germline V gene sequence: CDR1 SGHNT, CDR2 YYREEE (reference sequence). The chain's CDR3 is CASSPGPGVTEAFF. CDR3 in DNA: TGTGCCAGCAGCCCCGGACCCGGGGTCACTGAAGCTTTCTTT.

The V call is TRBV7-3, the J call TRBJ1-1; 8 bases map to TRBD1. CDR1 is SGHTA and CDR2 is FQGTGA in the germline V gene. This CDR3 is 17 amino acids long. After removal of 5 bases from V and 3 bases from J, the junction contained 14 bases not matched to a gene. This chain's CDR3 is CASSAPRQGLTDTEAFF. The CDR3 bases are TGTGCCAGCAGCGCGCCCAGACAGGGGTTGACGGACACTGAAGCTTTCTTT.

The gene calls are TRBV7-8 and TRBJ1-4, with D possibly being TRBD1 (6 bases). This CDR3 comprises 15 residues. CDR1 and CDR2 from the germline V gene are SGHVS and FQNEAQ. V lost 5 bases and J lost 6, with 16 bases in between. For the CDR3, the DNA is TGTGCCAGCAGCAATCCCCGGGGGGGGCATGAAAAACTGTTTTTT. Protein sequence: CASSNPRGGHEKLFF.

The CDR3 sequence is CAWSIIRQAQSNTGELFF. The CDR3 DNA follows: TGTGCCTGGAGCATAATACGGCAGGCCCAATCTAACACCGGGGAGCTGTTTTTT. J is TRBJ2-2 and V is TRBV30; D gene ambiguous. The V gene's germline CDR1 is GTSNPN and CDR2 SVGIG (reference sequence). V gave up 3 bases and J gave up 2 bases, with 22 bases separating them. CDR3 length: 18 residues.

The chain links TRBV5-5 to TRBJ2-5; 13 bases line up with TRBD2. CDR3 size: 16 residues. V was pared by 0 bases and J by 4 bases, with 3 bases of the junction left unmatched. Germline CDR1 and CDR2: SGHKS and YYEKEE (reference sequence). For the CDR3, the DNA is TGTGCCAGCAGCTTGGAACTAGCGGGGGGGTTAGAGACCCAGTACTTC. It yields the protein CASSLELAGGLETQYF.

V usage is TRBV5-4 and J usage is TRBJ1-2; D gene ambiguous. This CDR3 has 15 residues. Trimming stripped 0 bases from V and 0 bases from J, with 9 bases between. Germline loops: CDR1 SGHNT, CDR2 YYREEE (reference sequence). The CDR3 sequence is CASSLAGNTNYGYTF. The CDR3 DNA is TGTGCCAGCAGCTTGGCCGGGAACACTAACTATGGCTACACCTTC. The whole variable domain, filled in from reference TRBV5-4 and TRBJ1-2, reads ETGVTQSPTHLIKTRGQQVTLRCSSQSGHNTVSWYQQALGQGPQFIFQYYREEENGRGNFPPRFSGLQFPNYSSELNVNALELDDSALYLCASSLAGNTNYGYTFGSGTRLTVV.

Concerning this clone itself: The DNA is left out, because the CDR3 cannot be placed on it with certainty; the CDR3 is given as TCRdb lists it. The rearrangement joins TRBV12-2 to TRBJ1-5. TRBV12-2 is listed as a pseudogene. The CDR3 length equals 17 residues, ends included. The CDR3 reads CASRLTPVGAGNQPQHF.

V usage is TRBV30 and J usage is TRBJ2-2, with D maybe TRBD1 (6 bases). Deletions cut 1 base from V and 6 bases from J, with 9 bases between. The CDR3 length is 13 residues. CDR1 is GTSNPN and CDR2 is SVGIG in the germline V gene (reference sequence). The CDR3 loop is CAWSDRAAGELFF. The CDR3 DNA follows: TGTGCCTGGAGTGACAGGGCCGCCGGGGAGCTGTTTTTT.

This clone was seen once. The rearrangement links TRBV5-1 to TRBJ2-2; TRBD2 might be the D (5 bases). The CDR3 runs 13 residues. The germline gives CDR1 SGHRS, CDR2 YFSETQ. Between the trimmed V and J ends, which lost 4 bases and 5 bases, there was a span of 9 bases. CDR3 coding DNA: TGCGCCAGCAGCGCAGGAGGTACCGGGGAGCTGTTTTTT. Its protein is CASSAGGTGELFF.

V and J are TRBV5-1 and TRBJ1-1; the match to TRBD1 covers 9 bases. From germline, CDR1 is SGHRS and CDR2 YFSETQ. The CDR3 is made up of 16 amino acids. J gave up 4 bases and V 4 bases, and 11 bases lay outside the gene matches. In DNA form, the CDR3 reads TGCGCCAGCAGCCTGTTGACAGGGACAGGGTTCACTGAAGCTTTCTTT. Translation: CASSLLTGTGFTEAFF.

This chain joins TRBV25-1 and TRBJ1-1; 8 nucleotides match TRBD1. CDR1 is MGHDK and CDR2 is SYGVNS in the germline V gene. V trimming: 1 base; J trimming: 0 bases; junction bases outside the gene matches: 4. The CDR3 covers 16 residues. The CDR3 loop reads CASSEWDRSMNTEAFF. Written as DNA, the CDR3 is TGTGCCAGCAGTGAATGGGACAGGAGCATGAACACTGAAGCTTTCTTT.

The chain links TRBV12-5 to TRBJ2-1, with a possible D match to TRBD1 (5 bases). Germline values: CDR1 LGHNT, CDR2 FRNRAP. This CDR3 has 17 residues. Trimming removed 8 bases at V and 2 bases at J, with 22 bases between. The CDR3 sequence is CASLVPLGGRAYNEQFF. CDR3 in DNA: TGTGCTAGTTTAGTTCCCCTTGGTGGCAGGGCCTACAATGAGCAGTTCTTC.

This clone was seen just once. The V and J genes are TRBV27 and TRBJ2-5; possibly TRBD1 for D (5 bases). Germline V CDR1 and CDR2: MNHEY, SMNVEV (reference sequence). Trimming cost V 1 base and J 1 base, with 10 bases left between them. The CDR3 is 15 amino acids. In DNA form, the CDR3 reads TGTGCCAGCAGTTTATTAGGCCAGGGCCAAGAGACCCAGTACTTC. It encodes CASSLLGQGQETQYF.

The chain couples TRBV18 to TRBJ1-1; D is ambiguous. This CDR3 has 13 amino acids. From germline, CDR1 is KGHSH and CDR2 LQKENI. The ends were cut back, 0 bases at V and 9 bases at J, with 11 bases in the middle. Written as DNA, the CDR3 is TGTGCCAGCTCACCACCGGCGGGCCCCCAAGCTTTCTTT. Translating it yields CASSPPAGPQAFF.

This chain links TRBV5-6 with TRBJ2-5; perhaps TRBD1 as D (5 bases). Germline V CDR1 and CDR2: SGHDT, YYEEEE. V lost 1 base and J lost 6, with 13 bases in between. This CDR3 has 14 residues. CDR3 sequence reads: CASSLSAGRKTQYF. CDR3 coding DNA: TGTGCCAGCAGCTTGTCGGCAGGGCGCAAGACCCAGTACTTC.

The chain joins TRBV25-1 to TRBJ1-4, with a possible D match to TRBD1 (5 bases). V was shortened by 1 base and J by 3 bases, with 9 bases between the two germline ends. Germline assignment: CDR1 MGHDK and CDR2 SYGVNS. The CDR3 is made up of 15 amino acids. The CDR3 DNA follows: TGTGCCAGCAGTGAATTTGGGGCTTCTAATGAAAAACTGTTTTTT. Its translation: CASSEFGASNEKLFF.

The chain recombines TRBV11-2 with TRBJ2-1, with D uncertain. This CDR3 spans 12 amino acids. The V end lost 3 bases, the J end lost 5 bases, and 5 bases lay between the germline ends. The germline V gene has CDR1 SGHAT and CDR2 FQNNGV. CDR3 in amino acids: CASSFFDNEQFF. The CDR3 DNA sequence: TGTGCCAGCAGCTTCTTTGACAATGAGCAGTTCTTC. The variable domain in full, completed from reference TRBV11-2 and TRBJ2-1, reads EAGVAQSPRYKIIEKRQSVAFWCNPISGHATLYWYQQILGQGPKLLIQFQNNGVVDDSQLPKDRFSAERLKGVDSTLKIQPAKLEDSAVYLCASSFFDNEQFFGPGTRLTVL.